This TCR beta chain was captured in a study of lymphopenia after photon versus proton radiotherapy. Study-level points and caveats: Only patients who died were analyzed for survival; proton advantage is unproven. Relative stability marked proton patients; photon patients lost diversity and naive cells. Post-nadir diversity loss with photons came from oligoclonal expansion, particularly CD8+ Temra cells. Larger post-nadir TCR diversity loss correlated inversely with survival in deceased patients.

The CDR3 is 15 residues long. As for this clone: The antigen is not known.

Sequencing was performed with immunoSEQ multiplex PCR; in TCRdb, only in-frame clones are kept and a portion is missing. Among 68,000 or so clones listed, approximately 91% were seen once. The origin of this receptor is a woman aged 70-85 years with pancreatic cancer. Material: peripheral blood, obtained from a patient treated with photon-based radiotherapy. This rearrangement joins TRBV21-1 to TRBJ1-5; TRBD1 is the table's D call, not checked against the DNA. TRBV21-1 is designated a pseudogene. CDR3 DNA: TGTGCCAGCAGCAACCACGACAGCAAATACCAGCCCCAGCATTTT. It specifies CASSNHDSKYQPQHF.